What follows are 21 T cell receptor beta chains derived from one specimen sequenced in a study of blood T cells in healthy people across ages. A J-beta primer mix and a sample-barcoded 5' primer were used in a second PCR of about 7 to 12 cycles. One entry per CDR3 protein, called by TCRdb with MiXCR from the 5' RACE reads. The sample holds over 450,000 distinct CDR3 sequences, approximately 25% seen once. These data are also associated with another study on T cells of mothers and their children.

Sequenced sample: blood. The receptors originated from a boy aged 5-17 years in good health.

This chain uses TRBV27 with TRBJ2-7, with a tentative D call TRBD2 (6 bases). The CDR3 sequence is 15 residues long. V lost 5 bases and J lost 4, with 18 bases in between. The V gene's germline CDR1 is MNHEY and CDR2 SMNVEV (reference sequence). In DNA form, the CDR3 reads TGTGCCAGCAGTCTGGCCGGAGGGGTCCTGTACGAGCAGTACTTC. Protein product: CASSLAGGVLYEQYF.

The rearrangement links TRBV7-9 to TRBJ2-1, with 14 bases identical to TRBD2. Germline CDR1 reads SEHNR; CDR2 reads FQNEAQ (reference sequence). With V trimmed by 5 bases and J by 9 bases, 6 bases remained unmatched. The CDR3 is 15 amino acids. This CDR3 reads CASSVTSGGAGEQFF. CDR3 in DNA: TGTGCCAGCAGCGTGACTAGCGGGGGGGCCGGTGAGCAGTTCTTC. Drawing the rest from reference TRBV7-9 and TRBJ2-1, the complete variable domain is DTGVSQNPRHKITKRGQNVTFRCDPISEHNRLYWYRQTLGQGPEFLTYFQNEAQLEKSRLLSDRFSAERPKGSFSTLEIQRTEQGDSAMYLCASSVTSGGAGEQFFGPGTRLTVL.

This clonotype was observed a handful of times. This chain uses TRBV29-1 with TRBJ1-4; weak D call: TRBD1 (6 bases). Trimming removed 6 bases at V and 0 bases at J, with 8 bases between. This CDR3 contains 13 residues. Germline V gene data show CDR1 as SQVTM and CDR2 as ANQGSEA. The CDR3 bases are TGCAGCGTAAAGGGGGCAACTAATGAAAAACTGTTTTTT. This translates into CSVKGATNEKLFF. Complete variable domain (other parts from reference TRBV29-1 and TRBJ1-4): SAVISQKPSRDICQRGTSLTIQCQVDSQVTMMFWYRQQPGQSLTLIATANQGSEATYESGFVIDKFPISRPNLTFSTLTVSNMSPEDSSIYLCSVKGATNEKLFFGSGTQLSVL.

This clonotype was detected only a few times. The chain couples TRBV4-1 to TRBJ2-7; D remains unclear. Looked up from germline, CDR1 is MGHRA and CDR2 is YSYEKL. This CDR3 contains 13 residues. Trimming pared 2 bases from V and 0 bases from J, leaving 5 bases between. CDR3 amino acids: CASSQLASYEQYF. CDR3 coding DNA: TGCGCCAGCAGCCAATTAGCCTCCTACGAGCAGTACTTC.

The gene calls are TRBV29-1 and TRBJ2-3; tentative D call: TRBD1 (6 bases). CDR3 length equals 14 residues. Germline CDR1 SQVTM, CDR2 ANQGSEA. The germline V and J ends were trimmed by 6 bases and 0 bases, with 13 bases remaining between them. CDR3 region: CSVGARTSTDTQYF. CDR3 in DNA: TGCAGCGTGGGGGCGCGGACGAGCACAGATACGCAGTATTTT.

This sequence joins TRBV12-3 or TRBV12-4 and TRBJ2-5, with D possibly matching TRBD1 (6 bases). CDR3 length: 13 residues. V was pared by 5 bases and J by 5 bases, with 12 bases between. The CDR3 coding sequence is TGTGCCAGCAGTGAGGGGGTGGGGGAGACCCAGTACTTC. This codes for CASSEGVGETQYF.

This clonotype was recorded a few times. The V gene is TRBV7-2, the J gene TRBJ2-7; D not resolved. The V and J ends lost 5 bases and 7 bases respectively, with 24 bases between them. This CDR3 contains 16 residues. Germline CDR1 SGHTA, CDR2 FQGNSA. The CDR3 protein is CASSAPLDPWGREQYF. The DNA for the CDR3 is TGTGCCAGCAGCGCACCCCTAGATCCCTGGGGAAGAGAGCAGTACTTC.

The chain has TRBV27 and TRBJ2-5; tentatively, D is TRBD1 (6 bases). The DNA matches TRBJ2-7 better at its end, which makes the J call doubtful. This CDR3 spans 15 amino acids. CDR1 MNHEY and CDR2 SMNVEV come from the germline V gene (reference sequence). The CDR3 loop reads CASSLYGQGFYEQYF. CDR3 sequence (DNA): TGTGCCAGCAGTTTATATGGTCAGGGGTTCTACGAGCAGTACTTC.

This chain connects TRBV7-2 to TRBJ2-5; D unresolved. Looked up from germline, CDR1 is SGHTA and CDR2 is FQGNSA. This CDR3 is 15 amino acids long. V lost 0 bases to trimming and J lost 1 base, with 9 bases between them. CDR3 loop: CASSLAFPLQETQYF. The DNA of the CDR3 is TGTGCCAGCAGCTTAGCTTTCCCTCTCCAAGAGACCCAGTACTTC.

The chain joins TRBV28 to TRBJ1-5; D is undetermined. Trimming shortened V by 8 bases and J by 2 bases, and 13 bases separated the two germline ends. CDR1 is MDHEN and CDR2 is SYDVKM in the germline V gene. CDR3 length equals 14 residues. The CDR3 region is CASGIPSGNQPQHF. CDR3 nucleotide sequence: TGTGCCAGCGGAATCCCGTCTGGCAATCAGCCCCAGCATTTT.

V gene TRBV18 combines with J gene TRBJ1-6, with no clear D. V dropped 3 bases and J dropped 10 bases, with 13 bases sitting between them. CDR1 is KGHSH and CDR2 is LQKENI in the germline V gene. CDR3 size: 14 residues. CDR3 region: CASSPPHLGSPLHF. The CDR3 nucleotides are TGTGCCAGCTCACCGCCGCATCTTGGGTCACCCCTCCACTTT. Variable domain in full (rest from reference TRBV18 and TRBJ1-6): NAGVMQNPRHLVRRRGQEARLRCSPMKGHSHVYWYRQLPEEGLKFMVYLQKENIIDESGMPKERFSAEFPKEGPSILRIQQVVRGDSAAYFCASSPPHLGSPLHFGNGTRLTVT.

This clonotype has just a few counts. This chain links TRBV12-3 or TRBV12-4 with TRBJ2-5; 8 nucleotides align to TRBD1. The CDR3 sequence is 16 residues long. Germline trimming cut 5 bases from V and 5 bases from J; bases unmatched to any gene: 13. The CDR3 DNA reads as TGTGCCAGCAGTAGACAGGGGACCTTGAGGCTGGAGACCCAGTACTTC. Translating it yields CASSRQGTLRLETQYF.

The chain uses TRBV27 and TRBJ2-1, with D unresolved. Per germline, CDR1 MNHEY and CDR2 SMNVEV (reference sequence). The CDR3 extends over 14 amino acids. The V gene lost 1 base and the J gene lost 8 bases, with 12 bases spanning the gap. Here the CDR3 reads CASSLWTGGDEQFF. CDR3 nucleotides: TGTGCCAGCAGTTTATGGACCGGCGGTGATGAGCAGTTCTTC.

The CDR3, as DNA: TGTGCCAGCAGCTTGGACGGGGCGAACTCCTACAATGAGCAGTTCTTC. This encodes CASSLDGANSYNEQFF. V and J are TRBV5-6 and TRBJ2-1, with D possibly being TRBD1 or TRBD2 (5 bases each). This CDR3 is 16 amino acids long. Trimming stripped 0 bases from V and 0 bases from J, with 10 bases between. CDR1 SGHDT and CDR2 YYEEEE come from the germline V gene.

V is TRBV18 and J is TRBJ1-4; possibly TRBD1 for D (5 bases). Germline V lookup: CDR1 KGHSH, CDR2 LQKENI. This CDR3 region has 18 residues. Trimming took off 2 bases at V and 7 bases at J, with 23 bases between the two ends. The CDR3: CASSPDSGAGARGEKLFF. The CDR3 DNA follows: TGTGCCAGCTCACCAGACTCTGGGGCCGGGGCCCGGGGTGAAAAACTGTTTTTT. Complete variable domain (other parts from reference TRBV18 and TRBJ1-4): NAGVMQNPRHLVRRRGQEARLRCSPMKGHSHVYWYRQLPEEGLKFMVYLQKENIIDESGMPKERFSAEFPKEGPSILRIQQVVRGDSAAYFCASSPDSGAGARGEKLFFGSGTQLSVL.

CDR3 sequence reads: CASSPRVGSVEQFF. The CDR3 DNA is TGTGCCAGCTCACCACGGGTAGGGAGCGTTGAGCAGTTCTTC. The chain links TRBV18 to TRBJ2-5; D perhaps matches TRBD2 (5 bases). The J call could be wrong; TRBJ2-1 is a better fit for the DNA end. Germline CDR1 KGHSH, CDR2 LQKENI. The CDR3 has 14 amino acids.

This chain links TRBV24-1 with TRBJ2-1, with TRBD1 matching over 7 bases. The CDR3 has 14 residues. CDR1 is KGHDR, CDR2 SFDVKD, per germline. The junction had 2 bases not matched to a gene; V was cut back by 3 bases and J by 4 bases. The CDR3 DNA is TGTGCCACCAGTGATAGGGGACAGTACAATGAGCAGTTCTTC. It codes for CATSDRGQYNEQFF.

Written as DNA, the CDR3 is TGTGCCTGGGATTCCTTTCCCTCAACTCAATACGAGCAGTTCTTC. It is translated as CAWDSFPSTQYEQFF. The V call is TRBV30, the J call TRBJ2-7; unclear D gene. The DNA end favors TRBJ2-1, so the J call may be wrong. This CDR3 spans 15 amino acids. Germline V gives CDR1 GTSNPN, CDR2 SVGIG (reference sequence).

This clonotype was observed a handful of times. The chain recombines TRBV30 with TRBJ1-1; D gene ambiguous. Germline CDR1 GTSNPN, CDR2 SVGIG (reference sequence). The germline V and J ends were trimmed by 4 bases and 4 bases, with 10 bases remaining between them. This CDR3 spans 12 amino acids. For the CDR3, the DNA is TGTGCCTGGATGGCCAACCCCACTGAAGCTTTCTTT. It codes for CAWMANPTEAFF.

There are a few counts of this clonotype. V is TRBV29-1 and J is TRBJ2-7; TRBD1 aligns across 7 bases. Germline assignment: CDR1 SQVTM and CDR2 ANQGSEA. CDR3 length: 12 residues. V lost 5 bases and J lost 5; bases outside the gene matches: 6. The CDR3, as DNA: TGCAGCGTTTCAACAGGGGTCAACGAGCAGTACTTC. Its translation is CSVSTGVNEQYF.

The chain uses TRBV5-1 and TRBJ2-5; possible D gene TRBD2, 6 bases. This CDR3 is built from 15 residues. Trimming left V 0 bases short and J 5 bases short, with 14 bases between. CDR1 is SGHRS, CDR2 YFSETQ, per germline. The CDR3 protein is CASSLDGGVLETQYF. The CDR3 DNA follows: TGCGCCAGCAGCTTGGATGGCGGGGTGTTGGAGACCCAGTACTTC.